One and the same sample provided the 27 T cell receptor beta chains below, sequenced in a study of T-cell memory formation after mild COVID-19. TCRdb re-derived calls from the 5' RACE reads in MiXCR, one entry per CDR3 protein. The sample carries hundreds of thousands of distinct CDR3 sequences, approximately 15% recorded once. Sequencing was performed on PBMCs or a T cell subset sorted from them (not recorded which). All receptors derive from a man younger than 35 who had mild COVID-19 (a few samples of this study predate the infection). Cell type and time point are not known.

The rearrangement links TRBV5-6 to TRBJ2-1; D may correspond to TRBD1 or TRBD2 (5 bases each). V lost 3 bases, J lost 5 bases, and 9 bases lay in between. The CDR3 is 13 amino acids. Germline loops: CDR1 SGHDT, CDR2 YYEEEE. Here the CDR3 reads CASSWDGDNEQFF. DNA of the CDR3: TGTGCCAGCAGCTGGGACGGCGACAATGAGCAGTTCTTC.

The V and J genes are TRBV12-3 or TRBV12-4 and TRBJ1-2; possible D gene TRBD1, 6 bases. V shed 7 bases and J shed 5 bases, with 20 bases lying between them. The CDR3 extends over 15 amino acids. The CDR3 sequence: CASTPSGGGNYGYTF. The CDR3 DNA reads TGTGCCAGCACCCCGTCGGGAGGGGGTAATTATGGCTACACCTTC.

The chain recombines TRBV10-1 with TRBJ2-7, with 7 bases aligning to TRBD1. The length of the CDR3 is 19 residues. The germline gives CDR1 WNHNN, CDR2 SYGVQD (reference sequence). The V segment lost 5 bases and the J segment 0 bases; nucleotides outside the gene matches: 19. The CDR3 is CASSLGPGQVPGLSYEQYF. In DNA form, the CDR3 reads TGCGCCAGCAGTCTTGGCCCCGGACAGGTCCCCGGTCTCTCCTACGAGCAGTACTTC.

The V call is TRBV29-1, the J call TRBJ2-3; D not certain. The CDR3 length is 12 residues. The germline V gene encodes CDR1 SQVTM and CDR2 ANQGSEA. V lost 3 bases and J lost 2, with 6 bases in between. DNA for the CDR3: TGCAGCGTTGAGGAAATCACAGATACGCAGTATTTT. The encoded protein is CSVEEITDTQYF.

This clonotype appeared a few times. The chain uses TRBV6-5 and TRBJ2-5, with 7 bases fitting TRBD2. This CDR3 region has 16 residues. The V gene's germline CDR1 is MNHEY and CDR2 SVGAGI. With 0 bases clipped from V and 2 bases from J, the junction kept 6 bases outside the gene matches. CDR3 loop: CASSYSGRGKQETQYF. The CDR3 DNA is TGTGCCAGCAGTTACTCGGGGCGGGGGAAGCAAGAGACCCAGTACTTC.

The chain is built from TRBV7-9 and TRBJ2-5, with 9 bases lining up with TRBD2. The CDR3 has 17 residues. CDR1 is SEHNR and CDR2 is FQNEAQ in the germline V gene (reference sequence). The trim removed 3 bases at V and 5 bases at J, leaving 13 bases unmatched. The CDR3 DNA follows: TGTGCCAGCAGCTTGGCGGGGGGGCCGGGCCCCCAGGAGACCCAGTACTTC. Protein product: CASSLAGGPGPQETQYF.

The rearrangement links TRBV4-3 to TRBJ2-4; D possibly corresponds to TRBD1 (5 bases). The CDR3 runs to 15 residues. V lost 0 bases and J lost 0, with 6 bases in between. Per germline, CDR1 LGHNA and CDR2 YSLEER. This CDR3 is CASSQDGAAKNIQYF. DNA of the CDR3: TGCGCCAGCAGCCAAGATGGGGCAGCCAAAAACATTCAGTACTTC.

This chain links TRBV6-5 with TRBJ2-5, with a tentative D call TRBD1 (5 bases). The germline gives CDR1 MNHEY, CDR2 SVGAGI. Trimming shortened V by 6 bases and J by 2 bases, and 7 bases separated the two germline ends. The CDR3 is made up of 12 amino acids. The DNA of the CDR3 is TGTGCCAGCAGACAGGCGCAAGAGACCCAGTACTTC. Translation gives CASRQAQETQYF.

V gene TRBV28 combines with J gene TRBJ2-1; D not certain. V gave up 5 bases and J gave up 3 bases, with 8 bases separating them. Germline V gene data show CDR1 as MDHEN and CDR2 as SYDVKM. The CDR3 is 13 residues long. The CDR3 DNA sequence: TGTGCCAGCAGTGAGGCCAGCTACAATGAGCAGTTCTTC. Protein product: CASSEASYNEQFF.

This clonotype was seen a handful of times. The chain links TRBV12-3 or TRBV12-4 to TRBJ2-2; 7 nucleotides align to TRBD1. There are 14 residues in the CDR3. Trimming removed 6 bases from V and 5 bases from J; junction bases left unmatched: 6. The CDR3 protein is CASRWQGETGELFF. CDR3 nucleotide sequence: TGTGCCAGCAGATGGCAGGGGGAGACCGGGGAGCTGTTTTTT.

This clonotype turned up a few times. The chain combines TRBV24-1 with TRBJ2-5; D possibly matches TRBD1 or TRBD2 (6 bases each). The CDR3 totals 15 residues. CDR1 is KGHDR and CDR2 is SFDVKD in the germline V gene. V lost 4 bases and J 5 bases, leaving 16 bases between the germline ends. Here the CDR3 DNA reads TGTGCCACCAGTGACTTGCCGGGGGCGGATGAGACCCAGTACTTC. Translated: CATSDLPGADETQYF.

This clonotype appeared once. Compared with germline, one end of the junction differs, possibly owing to a read error. CDR3 nucleotides: TGCGCCAGCAGCCTCGTGCCTCCGGGCACGAGTTGGGAAAAAATGTTTTTT. Translated, it gives CASSLVPPGTSWEKMFF. This sequence joins TRBV5-1 and TRBJ1-4; D is ambiguous. This CDR3 has 17 amino acids. Germline lookup yields CDR1 SGHRS and CDR2 YFSETQ. Full variable domain (missing parts from reference TRBV5-1 and TRBJ1-4): KAGVTQTPRYLIKTRGQQVTLSCSPISGHRSVSWYQQTPGQGLQFLFEYFSETQRNKGNFPGRFSGRQFSNSRSEMNVSTLELGDSALYLCASSLVPPGTSWEKMFFGSGTQLSVL.

The rearrangement joins TRBV7-6 to TRBJ1-2; a possible D gene is TRBD1 (5 bases). Germline V gene lookup returns CDR1 SGHVS and CDR2 FNYEAQ. CDR3 length: 15 amino acids. The V end lost 0 bases, the J end lost 0 bases, and 8 bases lay between the germline ends. The CDR3 DNA reads as TGTGCCAGCAGCTTAGCGGACAAAGCTAACTATGGCTACACCTTC. This encodes CASSLADKANYGYTF.

This chain uses TRBV10-3 with TRBJ1-2, with a weak D call TRBD1 (5 bases). Germline CDR1 is ENHRY and CDR2 is SYGVKD. The V end was cut by 3 bases, the J end by 8 bases, with 10 bases between. The CDR3 contains 12 residues. As DNA, the CDR3 is TGTGCCATCAGTGAACAGGTCGTCGGCTACACCTTC. It codes for CAISEQVVGYTF.

The chain is built from TRBV10-3 and TRBJ1-5, with D hard to call. Trimming took off 8 bases at V and 0 bases at J, with 8 bases between the two ends. Germline V gives CDR1 ENHRY, CDR2 SYGVKD. The CDR3 contains 13 residues. CDR3 sequence (DNA): TGTGCCATCTCCACTGATAGCAATCAGCCCCAGCATTTT. This gives the protein CAISTDSNQPQHF.

This rearrangement joins TRBV6-5 to TRBJ2-1; perhaps TRBD2 as D (6 bases). Trimming removed 6 bases from V and 5 bases from J, with 11 bases in between. There are 13 residues in the CDR3. Germline V gene lookup returns CDR1 MNHEY and CDR2 SVGAGI. The CDR3 is CASSSGRHNEQFF. As DNA, the CDR3 is TGTGCCAGCAGCTCCGGGAGACACAATGAGCAGTTCTTC.

This clonotype was seen a few times. The rearrangement joins TRBV4-3 to TRBJ1-1; the match to TRBD1 covers 9 bases. The germline CDR1 and CDR2 sequences are LGHNA and YSLEER. The ends lost 6 bases at V and 1 base at J; junction bases unmatched: 6. This CDR3 is 15 amino acids long. The CDR3 region is CASSHNRGPNTEAFF. CDR3 nucleotides: TGCGCCAGCAGTCATAACAGGGGGCCGAACACTGAAGCTTTCTTT.

The V call is TRBV23-1, the J call TRBJ2-3, with TRBD2 matching 13 bases. TRBV23-1 is an open reading frame whose function is uncertain. The junction had 10 bases not matched to a gene; V was cut back by 3 bases and J by 4 bases. The CDR3 is 18 amino acids. CDR3 residues: CASSHGGLAGPTADTQYF. The CDR3, as DNA: TGCGCCAGCAGTCATGGGGGACTAGCGGGGCCTACCGCAGATACGCAGTATTTT.

The chain joins TRBV24-1 to TRBJ2-2; TRBD1 might be the D (5 bases). This CDR3 region has 14 residues. Trimming stripped 0 bases from V and 6 bases from J, with 7 bases between. Looked up from germline, CDR1 is KGHDR and CDR2 is SFDVKD. In DNA form, the CDR3 reads TGTGCCACCAGTGATTTGAGGGGCGCCGGGGAGCTGTTTTTT. This encodes CATSDLRGAGELFF.

The rearrangement uses TRBV11-2 and TRBJ2-1; a possible D gene is TRBD2 (6 bases). Per germline, CDR1 SGHAT and CDR2 FQNNGV. The CDR3 has 17 residues. The V and J ends lost 7 bases and 5 bases respectively, with 24 bases between them. CDR3 in DNA: TGTGCCAGCATCCCGGCAAGTGGTAGCGGAGCCGACAATGAGCAGTTCTTC. Protein sequence: CASIPASGSGADNEQFF.

The chain employs TRBV5-1 and TRBJ2-5; D perhaps matches TRBD1 (6 bases). The CDR3 is 13 amino acids. Germline values: CDR1 SGHRS, CDR2 YFSETQ. V gave up 5 bases and J gave up 5 bases, with 13 bases separating them. The CDR3 DNA reads TGCGCCAGCAGACCGACAGGAGCGGAGACCCAGTACTTC. Protein: CASRPTGAETQYF. Together with reference TRBV5-1 and TRBJ2-5, the CDR3 gives the full variable domain: KAGVTQTPRYLIKTRGQQVTLSCSPISGHRSVSWYQQTPGQGLQFLFEYFSETQRNKGNFPGRFSGRQFSNSRSEMNVSTLELGDSALYLCASRPTGAETQYFGPGTRLLVL.

This clonotype was counted between two and nine times. The V and J genes are TRBV5-5 and TRBJ2-1; 10 nucleotides line up with TRBD1. The trim removed 4 bases at V and 8 bases at J, leaving 12 bases unmatched. The CDR3 extends over 16 amino acids. Germline loops: CDR1 SGHKS, CDR2 YYEKEE (reference sequence). This chain's CDR3 is CASSAPGTGVLDEQFF. The CDR3 DNA reads as TGTGCCAGCAGCGCTCCTGGGACAGGGGTTTTGGATGAGCAGTTCTTC.

This clonotype appeared a few times. This chain uses TRBV3-1 with TRBJ2-3; maybe TRBD2 (6 bases). Looked up from germline, CDR1 is LGHDT and CDR2 is YNNKEL (reference sequence). CDR3 length: 14 residues. The germline V and J ends were trimmed by 5 bases and 6 bases, with 15 bases remaining between them. The CDR3: CASSNHPAGDTQYF. The CDR3 region has the DNA TGTGCCAGCAGCAATCACCCGGCGGGGGATACGCAGTATTTT.

The table lists this clonotype with a few counts. The chain employs TRBV9 and TRBJ2-3; D unclear. The germline gives CDR1 SGDLS, CDR2 YYNGEE. The CDR3 totals 16 residues. V gave up 4 bases and J gave up 0 bases, with 15 bases separating them. The CDR3 nucleotides read TGTGCCAGCAGCTCCCGGCCCCTTCTCAGCACAGATACGCAGTATTTT. It specifies CASSSRPLLSTDTQYF.

The chain uses TRBV5-1 and TRBJ2-1; D might be TRBD1 (6 bases). CDR1 and CDR2 (germline): SGHRS, YFSETQ. Between the trimmed V and J ends, which lost 4 bases and 16 bases, there was a span of 18 bases. The CDR3 is made up of 12 amino acids. This chain's CDR3 is CASSADRSPPFF. The CDR3 DNA reads as TGCGCCAGCAGCGCCGACAGGAGCCCTCCCTTCTTC.

This clonotype appeared a few times. This CDR3 reads CASSNRDRRPAFF. The CDR3, as DNA: TGTGCCAGCAGCAACCGGGACAGGAGACCGGCTTTCTTT. The V call is TRBV6-5, the J call TRBJ1-1; 8 bases line up with TRBD1. CDR1 and CDR2 from the germline V gene are MNHEY and SVGAGI. J lost 11 bases, V lost 6 bases, and 11 bases had no gene match. The CDR3 covers 13 residues.

This clonotype appeared a few times. The chain is built from TRBV12-3 or TRBV12-4 and TRBJ2-3; the match to TRBD1 covers 8 bases. J was trimmed by 1 base and V by 6 bases; bases with no gene match: 12. The CDR3 has 17 residues. This CDR3 is CASRLRRGRTGTDTQYF. The CDR3 DNA follows: TGTGCCAGCAGGCTCCGCAGGGGGCGTACGGGCACAGATACGCAGTATTTT.